The text below deals with one TCR beta chain. Its target antigen remains unknown. Per-base qualities were not stored, and no clone one base away is much larger. This sample was included in a study of blood T cell repertoires in COVID-19 (dated by TCRdb to 2020 to 2021). Describing the broader study: Samples covering the acute and convalescent phases of COVID-19 were provided by collaborators in the United States, Italy and Spain. The sample metadata nearly always contained a de-identified subject ID, COVID-19 status, age in years and sex. The prospective study material was composed of cDNA or gDNA derived from T cells, B-cell-depleted T cells, or PBMCs. Deeply sampled blood TCRbeta repertoires from subjects exposed to, actively infected with, or recovered from COVID-19 were included in the dataset. Samples were obtained from the ongoing ImmuneRACE study (first 160 participants) and from about 1,300 subjects provided by 6 global collaborators. The repertoires were released in a freely available public database intended as a resource for research on the immune response to SARS-CoV-2. Where available, HLA class I and class II types were taken from metadata supplied by the sample provider and were not determined by assay-based typing. Points the paper makes about the study in general: How much clinical and demographic metadata was included differed by source and by participant, and the metadata was provided uncurated.

Whole blood was collected in K2EDTA tubes by collaborating institutions according to the institutions' own protocols. For TCRbeta analysis, collaborators shipped samples as frozen whole blood, isolated PBMCs, or DNA extracted from either of those sample types. TCRbeta CDR3 regions were amplified from genomic DNA using the immunoSEQ Assay, a bias-controlled multiplex PCR. As for the original processing: The number of nucleated cells in each sample was estimated from the amplification of reference gene primers within the assay. Sequence reads were collapsed and filtered to measure the absolute abundance of every unique TCRbeta CDR3 rearrangement. For each sample, productive Simpson clonality was calculated by taking the square root of Simpson's diversity index across productive rearrangements. As stored in TCRdb, this immuneACCESS dataset retains in-frame rearrangements with V and J assigned. A fraction of the clones does not appear; measured against another copy, unresolved V genes explain less than half of the discrepancy, and the remainder lacks a known reason. V, J and clone size were drawn from that table, and D and trimming were deduced from the DNA. This sample lists 23,000 or so clones; around 87% were detected once. The biggest ten clones account for about 8% of the sample.

The CDR3 goes from the cysteine to the phenylalanine over 14 residues. Only CDR3 DNA is held: 42 bases, read in frame from base 1. The junction carries 11 bases between V and J, which are trimmed by 3 bases and 2 bases respectively. The CDR1 and CDR2 encoded by the germline V gene (reference sequence) are MNHEY and SMNVEV. Specimen: peripheral blood. This receptor was taken from a man in his forties or fifties with active COVID-19. The chain is made from TRBV27 and TRBJ2-7, and possibly TRBD1, on 6 matching bases. The CDR3 region has the sequence CASSLAGETYEQYF. Read as DNA, the sequence is TGTGCCAGCAGTTTGGCAGGGGAAACCTACGAGCAGTACTTC.